These 17 T cell receptor beta chains originate from one sample sequenced in a study of shared clonotypes between healthy human individuals. Produced via immunoSEQ multiplex PCR; TCRdb's table is partial and in-frame only. The sample lists some 1.5 million clones; 98% were seen once. Sequenced input: naive CD4+ T cells sorted from blood. As to subset: CD45RA+ positively selected. The receptors were sampled from a man aged 30-40 years in good health.

The genes are TRBV7-2 and TRBJ2-7; 13 bases align to TRBD2. The CDR3 extends over 18 amino acids. Germline V CDR1 and CDR2: SGHTA, FQGNSA. The ends lost 1 base at V and 1 base at J; junction bases unmatched: 7. In DNA form, the CDR3 reads TGTGCCAGCAGCTTAGGAGGACCGGGACTAGCGGGGTCCTACGAGCAGTACTTC. This encodes CASSLGGPGLAGSYEQYF.

The J gene is TRBJ2-7, the V gene TRBV28; a weak D match, TRBD1 (6 bases). V lost 5 bases, J lost 2 bases, and 19 bases lay in between. Germline CDR1 MDHEN, CDR2 SYDVKM. The CDR3 consists of 16 residues. The CDR3 sequence is CASSGVRGRGTYEQYF. The CDR3 bases are TGTGCCAGCAGTGGGGTTCGGGGCAGGGGAACCTACGAGCAGTACTTC.

The chain joins TRBV5-1 to TRBJ1-1, with a weak D call TRBD1 (6 bases). V was clipped by 4 bases and J by 4 bases, with 14 bases between them. This CDR3 spans 14 amino acids. The germline gives CDR1 SGHRS, CDR2 YFSETQ. The CDR3 here is CASSGGTGITEAFF. The CDR3 DNA follows: TGCGCCAGCAGCGGGGGAACAGGGATCACTGAAGCTTTCTTT.

This chain links TRBV10-1 with TRBJ2-2; possibly TRBD2 for D (6 bases). Trimming removed 7 bases at V and 2 bases at J, with 8 bases between. The length of the CDR3 is 13 residues. Germline CDR1 is WNHNN and CDR2 is SYGVQD (reference sequence). CDR3 sequence: CASKEGNTGELFF. The CDR3 DNA follows: TGCGCCAGCAAGGAGGGTAACACCGGGGAGCTGTTTTTT.

J is TRBJ2-2 and V is TRBV28, with D perhaps matching TRBD2 (6 bases). The V gene lost 5 bases and the J gene lost 3 bases, with 10 bases spanning the gap. Germline values: CDR1 MDHEN, CDR2 SYDVKM. This CDR3 contains 14 residues. CDR3 amino acids: CASSTGLYTGELFF. The DNA for the CDR3 is TGTGCCAGCAGTACGGGACTCTACACCGGGGAGCTGTTTTTT. The full variable domain, its missing parts supplied by reference TRBV28 and TRBJ2-2, is DVKVTQSSRYLVKRTGEKVFLECVQDMDHENMFWYRQDPGLGLRLIYFSYDVKMKEKGDIPEGYSVSREKKERFSLILESASTNQTSMYLCASSTGLYTGELFFGEGSRLTVL.

The rearrangement joins TRBV6-1 to TRBJ1-2, with unresolved D. Germline CDR1 and CDR2: MNHNS and SASEGT. The CDR3 covers 13 residues. Trimming shortened V by 2 bases and J by 6 bases, and 10 bases separated the two germline ends. CDR3 residues: CASSEQRNDGYTF. CDR3 nucleotide sequence: TGTGCCAGCAGTGAACAAAGAAATGATGGCTACACCTTC.

This sequence joins TRBV27 and TRBJ1-4; 7 positions agree with TRBD1. This CDR3 comprises 19 residues. V gave up 5 bases and J gave up 4 bases; unmatched junction bases: 19. Germline CDR1 and CDR2: MNHEY and SMNVEV (reference sequence). The CDR3 reads CASSLRPGGPGSLNEKLFF. CDR3 coding DNA: TGTGCCAGCAGTCTCCGGCCAGGGGGGCCCGGGTCGCTTAATGAAAAACTGTTTTTT.

The chain couples TRBV6-5 to TRBJ1-3; TRBD1 matches 7 bases. Unmatched junction bases numbered 4, after V lost 8 bases and J lost 0 bases. Germline CDR1 reads MNHEY; CDR2 reads SVGAGI. The CDR3 is 14 amino acids. In DNA form, the CDR3 reads TGTGCCAGCTGGGGACAGACCTCTGGAAACACCATATATTTT. As protein: CASWGQTSGNTIYF.

The chain couples TRBV4-1 to TRBJ2-1; 8 bases map to TRBD2. The germline V gene encodes CDR1 MGHRA and CDR2 YSYEKL. The V and J ends lost 3 bases and 9 bases, in that order; junction bases with no gene match: 10. CDR3 length: 15 residues. The CDR3 DNA reads as TGCGCCAGCAGCCAGATTGCGGGACTAGGAGGTGAGCAGTTCTTC. Residues: CASSQIAGLGGEQFF.

The chain couples TRBV5-1 to TRBJ2-7; TRBD2 agrees at 12 bases. The CDR3 sequence is 16 residues long. With 1 base clipped from V and 0 bases from J, the junction kept 2 bases outside the gene matches. Germline values: CDR1 SGHRS, CDR2 YFSETQ. Written as DNA, the CDR3 is TGCGCCAGCAGCTTGAGGACTAGCGGGGCCTCCTACGAGCAGTACTTC. Residues: CASSLRTSGASYEQYF.

This clone is a singleton in its sample. J is TRBJ2-7 and V is TRBV5-1; 9 nucleotides line up with TRBD1. The CDR3 loop spans 14 amino acids. Germline V gives CDR1 SGHRS, CDR2 YFSETQ. The V segment lost 1 base and the J segment 4 bases; nucleotides outside the gene matches: 3. CDR3 in DNA: TGCGCCAGCAGCTTGACAGGGGGCGTGTACGAGCAGTACTTC. Protein: CASSLTGGVYEQYF.

This rearrangement joins TRBV11-2 to TRBJ1-2; D perhaps matches TRBD1 (6 bases). CDR3 size: 14 residues. Trimming took 6 bases from V and 3 from J, leaving 14 bases between them. Germline CDR1 SGHAT, CDR2 FQNNGV. The CDR3 coding sequence is TGTGCCAGCAGGGATCCGGGACACTACTATGGCTACACCTTC. This sequence encodes CASRDPGHYYGYTF.

The rearrangement joins TRBV18 to TRBJ2-7, with D perhaps matching TRBD2 (6 bases). V lost 5 bases and J 5 bases, leaving 10 bases between the germline ends. Germline V CDR1 and CDR2: KGHSH, LQKENI. The CDR3 length is 12 residues. The DNA for the CDR3 is TGTGCCAGCTCATCGGGGGTTCACGAGCAGTACTTC. Residues: CASSSGVHEQYF. Looking up the rest from reference TRBV18 and TRBJ2-7 gives the full variable domain: NAGVMQNPRHLVRRRGQEARLRCSPMKGHSHVYWYRQLPEEGLKFMVYLQKENIIDESGMPKERFSAEFPKEGPSILRIQQVVRGDSAAYFCASSSGVHEQYFGPGTRLTVT.

The rearrangement links TRBV21-1 to TRBJ1-4. TRBV21-1 is recorded as a pseudogene. This CDR3 is built from 15 residues. CDR3 DNA sequence: TGTGCCAGCAGCAACAGACCCGAATCCAATGAAAAACTGTTTTTT. Protein: CASSNRPESNEKLFF.

The V call is TRBV7-3, the J call TRBJ1-1; maybe TRBD1 (5 bases). This CDR3 is built from 15 residues. Germline CDR1 and CDR2: SGHTA and FQGTGA. Trimming removed 2 bases at V and 1 base at J, with 11 bases between. As DNA, the CDR3 is TGTGCCAGCAGCTTATACCCAGGGACGAACACTGAAGCTTTCTTT. Encoded protein: CASSLYPGTNTEAFF.

The CDR3 region is CASSLAPGTNNEQFF. DNA of the CDR3: TGTGCCAGCAGCTTAGCTCCAGGGACGAACAATGAGCAGTTCTTC. V gene TRBV7-2 combines with J gene TRBJ2-1; TRBD1 or TRBD2 may be the D gene (5 bases each). This CDR3 contains 15 residues. V was cut by 0 bases and J by 5 bases, with 11 bases left in between. Germline CDR1 SGHTA, CDR2 FQGNSA.

Points on this clone: This CDR3 is also generated by other DNA sequences in the sample. The V call is TRBV5-1, the J call TRBJ1-1, with a tentative D call TRBD1 (5 bases). Germline lookup yields CDR1 SGHRS and CDR2 YFSETQ. Trimming shortened V by 0 bases and J by 0 bases, and 9 bases separated the two germline ends. CDR3 length: 15 amino acids. The DNA of the CDR3 is TGCGCCAGCAGCTTGGTTTCAGGGTTGAACACTGAAGCTTTCTTT. Protein: CASSLVSGLNTEAFF.